The clone carrying this T cell receptor beta chain was counted at least ten times. The V and J ends lost 5 bases and 6 bases, in that order; junction bases with no gene match: 7. The CDR3 length is 15 residues. Germline loops: CDR1 SGHNT, CDR2 YENEEA. The researchers produced TCR beta cDNA from 500 ng total RNA with a constant-region primer. Each TCR beta library was derived from three nested multiplex PCR rounds that employed slightly modified ARM-PCR. Running roughly 10 cycles apiece, the first two PCR rounds relied on TRBV1-TRBV30 forward primers together with a C-beta reverse primer. TCRdb fed the multiplex PCR reads into MiXCR, producing one record per CDR3 protein. The sample lists about 200,000 distinct CDR3 sequences; less than 70% were seen once. Blood RNA came from unsorted whole blood; germline DNA was also extracted. HBV chronically infected the treatment-naive patients. Preoperatively, about 3.6 milliliters of peripheral blood were collected.

This entry is derived from a study of tumor-infiltrating lymphocytes in primary liver carcinoma. The rearrangement joins TRBV11-3 to TRBJ2-1; 10 positions match TRBD2. This receptor was identified in a woman in her sixties with primary liver carcinoma and hepatitis B virus infection. The sequencing input was peripheral blood. CDR3 region: CASSQWTSGRNEQFF. Here the CDR3 DNA reads TGTGCCAGCAGCCAATGGACTAGCGGACGCAATGAGCAGTTCTTC.